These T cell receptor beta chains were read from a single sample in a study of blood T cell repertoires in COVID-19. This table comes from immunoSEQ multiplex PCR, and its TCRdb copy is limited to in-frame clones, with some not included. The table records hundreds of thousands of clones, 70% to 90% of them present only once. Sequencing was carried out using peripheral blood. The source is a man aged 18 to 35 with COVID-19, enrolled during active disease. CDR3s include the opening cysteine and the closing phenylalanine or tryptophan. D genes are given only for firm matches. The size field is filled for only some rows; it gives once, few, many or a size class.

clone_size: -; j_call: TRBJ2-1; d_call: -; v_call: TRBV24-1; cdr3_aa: CATSDPTGDYNEQFF; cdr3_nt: TGTGCCACCAGTGACCCGACGGGGGATTACAATGAGCAGTTCTTC
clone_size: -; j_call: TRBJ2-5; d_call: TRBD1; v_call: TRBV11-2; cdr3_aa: CASAGTDQETQYF; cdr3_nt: TGTGCCAGCGCAGGGACAGATCAAGAGACCCAGTACTTC
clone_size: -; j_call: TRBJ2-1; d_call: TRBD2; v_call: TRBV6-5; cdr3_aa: CASRTAGGTYNEQFF; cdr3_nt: TGTGCCAGCAGAACAGCGGGAGGGACGTACAATGAGCAGTTCTTC
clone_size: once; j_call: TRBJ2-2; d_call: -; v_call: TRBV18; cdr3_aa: CASSPTTGTNTGELFF; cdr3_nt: TGTGCCAGCTCACCAACCACAGGAACGAACACCGGGGAGCTGTTTTTT
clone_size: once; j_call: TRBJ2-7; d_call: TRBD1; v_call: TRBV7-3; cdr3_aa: CASSFGTGSYEQYF; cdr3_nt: TGTGCCAGCAGCTTCGGGACAGGATCCTACGAGCAGTACTTC
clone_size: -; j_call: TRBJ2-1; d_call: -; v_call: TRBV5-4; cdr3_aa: CASSLAGLDYNEQFF; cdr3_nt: TGTGCCAGCAGCTTGGCAGGGCTAGACTACAATGAGCAGTTCTTC
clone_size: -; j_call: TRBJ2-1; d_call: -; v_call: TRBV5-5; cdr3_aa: CASSLGLDNNEQFF; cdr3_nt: TGTGCCAGCAGCTTGGGACTAGATAACAATGAGCAGTTCTTC
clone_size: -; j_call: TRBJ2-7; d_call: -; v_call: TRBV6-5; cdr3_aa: CASSYGASTYEQYF; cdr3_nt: TGTGCCAGCAGTTACGGGGCAAGCACCTACGAGCAGTACTTC
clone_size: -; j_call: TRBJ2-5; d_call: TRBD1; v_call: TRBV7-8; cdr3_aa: CASSPRTGHQETQYF; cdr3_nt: TGTGCCAGCAGCCCACGGACAGGGCACCAAGAGACCCAGTACTTC
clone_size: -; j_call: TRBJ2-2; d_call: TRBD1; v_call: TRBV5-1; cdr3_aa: CASSFTGGAGTGELFF; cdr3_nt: TGCGCCAGCAGCTTCACAGGGGGCGCCGGCACCGGGGAGCTGTTTTTT
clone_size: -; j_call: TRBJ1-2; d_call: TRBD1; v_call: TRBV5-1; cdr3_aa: CASSFGTGGSYGYTF; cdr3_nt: TGCGCCAGCAGCTTTGGGACAGGGGGCAGCTATGGCTACACCTTC
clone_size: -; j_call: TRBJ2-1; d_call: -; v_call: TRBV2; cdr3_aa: CASLRDRSLSSYNEQFF; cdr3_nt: TGTGCCAGCCTGCGGGACAGAAGTCTTAGCTCCTACAATGAGCAGTTCTTC
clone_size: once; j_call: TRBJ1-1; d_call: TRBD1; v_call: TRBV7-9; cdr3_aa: CASSTKTGGNAFF; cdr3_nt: TGTGCCAGCAGCACTAAGACAGGGGGAAACGCTTTCTTT
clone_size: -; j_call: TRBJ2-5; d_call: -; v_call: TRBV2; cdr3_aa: CASKKGDSKETQYF; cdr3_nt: TGTGCCAGCAAAAAAGGAGACAGTAAAGAGACCCAGTACTTC
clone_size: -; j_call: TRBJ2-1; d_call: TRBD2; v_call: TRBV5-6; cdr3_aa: CASSPRRAGPYNEQFF; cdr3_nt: TGTGCCAGCAGCCCGAGGCGAGCGGGGCCCTACAATGAGCAGTTCTTC
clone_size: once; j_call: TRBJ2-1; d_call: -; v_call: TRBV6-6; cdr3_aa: CASTPAGSSYNEQFF; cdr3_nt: TGTGCCAGCACCCCCGCGGGGAGCTCCTACAATGAGCAGTTCTTC
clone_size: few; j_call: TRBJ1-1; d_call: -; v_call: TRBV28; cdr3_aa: CASSSDRMYTEAFF; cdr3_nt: TGTGCCAGCAGTTCTGACAGGATGTACACTGAAGCTTTCTTT
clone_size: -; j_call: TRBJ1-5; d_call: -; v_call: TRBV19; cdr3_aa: CASRPSGARKPQHF; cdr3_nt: TGTGCCAGTAGGCCATCAGGGGCAAGGAAGCCCCAGCATTTT
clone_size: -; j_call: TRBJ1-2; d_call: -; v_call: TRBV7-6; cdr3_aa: CASSPRGSNYGYTF; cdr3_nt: TGTGCCAGCAGCCCTAGAGGGTCTAACTATGGCTACACCTTC
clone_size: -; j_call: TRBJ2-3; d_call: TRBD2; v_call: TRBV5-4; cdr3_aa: CASSLASGSTDTQYF; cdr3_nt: TGTGCCAGCAGCTTGGCTAGCGGGAGCACAGATACGCAGTATTTT
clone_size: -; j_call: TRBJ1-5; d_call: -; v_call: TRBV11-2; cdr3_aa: CASSLGSRSNQPQHF; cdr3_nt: TGTGCCAGCAGCTTAGGTTCCCGGAGCAATCAGCCCCAGCATTTT
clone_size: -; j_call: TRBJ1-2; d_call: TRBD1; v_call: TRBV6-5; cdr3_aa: CASSPGQGSGYTF; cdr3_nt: TGTGCCAGCAGCCCGGGACAGGGGAGCGGCTACACCTTC
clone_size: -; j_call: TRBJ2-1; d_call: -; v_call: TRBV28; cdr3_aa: CAGTGNGIPIDNEQFF; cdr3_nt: TGTGCCGGCACAGGGAACGGAATACCAATCGACAATGAGCAGTTCTTC
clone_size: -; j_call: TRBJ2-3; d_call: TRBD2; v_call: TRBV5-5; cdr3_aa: CASSLHPGRADTQYF; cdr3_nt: TGTGCCAGCAGCTTGCACCCCGGGAGGGCAGATACGCAGTATTTT
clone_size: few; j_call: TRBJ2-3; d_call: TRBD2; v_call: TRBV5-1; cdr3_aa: CASSVTSGSTDTQYF; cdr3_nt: TGCGCCAGCAGCGTGACTAGCGGGAGCACAGATACGCAGTATTTT
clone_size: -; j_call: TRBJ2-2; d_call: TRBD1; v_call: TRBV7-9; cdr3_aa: CARTGGGTGELFF; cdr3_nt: TGTGCCAGGACAGGGGGAGGAACCGGGGAGCTGTTTTTT
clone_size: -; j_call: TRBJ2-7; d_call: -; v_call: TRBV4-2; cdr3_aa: CASSQALGRYEQYF; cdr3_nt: TGTGCCAGCAGCCAAGCCCTAGGGAGGTACGAGCAGTACTTC
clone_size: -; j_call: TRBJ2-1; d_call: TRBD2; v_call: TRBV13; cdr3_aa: CASSGGVNEQFF; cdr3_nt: TGTGCCAGCAGCGGGGGGGTCAATGAGCAGTTCTTC
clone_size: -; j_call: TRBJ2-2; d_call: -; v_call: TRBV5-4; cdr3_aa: CASSGADRTTTGELFF; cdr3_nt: TGTGCCAGCAGCGGAGCTGATCGTACAACCACCGGGGAGCTGTTTTTT
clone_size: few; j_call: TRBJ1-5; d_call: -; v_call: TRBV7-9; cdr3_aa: CASSSGVNQPQHF; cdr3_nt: TGTGCCAGCAGTTCAGGGGTCAATCAGCCCCAGCATTTT
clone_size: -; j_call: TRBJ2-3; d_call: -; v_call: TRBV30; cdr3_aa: CAWMGLSPGTQYF; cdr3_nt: TGTGCCTGGATGGGACTTTCCCCAGGTACGCAGTATTTT
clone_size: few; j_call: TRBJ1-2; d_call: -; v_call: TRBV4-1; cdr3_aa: CASSQDHNYGYTF; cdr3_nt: TGCGCCAGCAGCCAAGATCATAACTATGGCTACACCTTC
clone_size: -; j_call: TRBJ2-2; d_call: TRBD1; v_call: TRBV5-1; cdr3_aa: CASSSGGRGELFF; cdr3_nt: TGCGCCAGCAGCTCAGGGGGACGCGGGGAGCTGTTTTTT
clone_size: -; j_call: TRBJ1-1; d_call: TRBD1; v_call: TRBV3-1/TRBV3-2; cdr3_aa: CASSRDRVVTEAFF; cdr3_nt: TGTGCCAGCAGCCGGGACAGGGTTGTCACTGAAGCTTTCTTT